What follows describes a single T cell receptor (beta chain). Its specificity is not known. Among the patients, none had received any treatment before thyroid surgery. This CDR3 has 15 amino acids. Germline V gene lookup returns CDR1 SGHRS and CDR2 YFSETQ. After removal of 3 bases from V and 2 bases from J, the junction contained 7 bases not matched to a gene. How the authors handled the data: Between-group CDR3 differences, defined by clinicopathological status, yielded a distant-metastasis classifier for papillary thyroid cancer. TCRdb reprocessed the PCR reads via MiXCR. The V and J calls come from TCRdb's annotation, not from the publication. The sample consists of around 15,000 clones, roughly a third of them appearing once. These data come from a study of metastatic and nonmetastatic thyroid tumors. Study background: Peripheral blood and tumor or nodule samples from malignant and benign thyroid patients were compared. Study-wide findings and caveats: Malignant thyroid tumors reportedly exceeded benign nodules significantly in TCR beta diversity, with the difference appearing in blood and tumor.

This chain connects TRBV5-1 to TRBJ1-1; 7 bases match TRBD1. The source is a male donor with papillary thyroid cancer or a benign thyroid nodule (not recorded which). Some clones in this sample may be carry-over from other donors' samples. Specimen: tumor tissue. The CDR3 is CASSSLQGINTEAFF. CDR3 in DNA: TGCGCCAGCAGCTCCTTACAGGGGATAAACACTGAAGCTTTCTTT.